Here is one TCR beta chain with its context. What it binds is not known. Donors came from a validation cohort of about 120 subjects, distinct from the first 666-subject cohort. These data are taken from a study of cytomegalovirus exposure and HLA in healthy donors. Sequencing was performed with immunoSEQ multiplex PCR; in TCRdb, only in-frame clones are kept and a portion is missing. The repertoire holds around 63,000 clones, less than 96% seen once, with more than 0.9% in the top ten. V was shortened by 5 bases and J by 0 bases, with 14 bases between the two germline ends. This CDR3 spans 15 amino acids. The germline V gene encodes CDR1 SEHNR and CDR2 FQNEAQ (reference sequence). Study-wide results and caveats: Many donors carried some public TCRs, although rarity characterized most TCR sequences. The authors enumerated some 170 TCR beta chains as linked to cytomegalovirus.

J is TRBJ2-7 and V is TRBV7-9, with D uncertain. The sequence came from a woman aged 18-29 years in good health and CMV-seronegative. Sequences were obtained from PBMCs. DNA of the CDR3: TGTGCCAGCAGCCTTGAGGCCGCTCGCTCCTACGAGCAGTACTTC. Its translation is CASSLEAARSYEQYF.